These 20 T cell receptor beta chains came from one sample sequenced in a study of neurological immune-mediated disorders. TCRdb used MiXCR to reprocess the 5' RACE reads, holding one entry per CDR3 protein. The sample has about 66,000 distinct CDR3 sequences, 3.5% to 5.5% seen once. The sequencing sample was made of PBMCs. These receptors all stem from a man aged 25-45 years with multiple sclerosis.

Comments on this clonotype: A read error may explain this, as a much larger clone is one base away. The chain links TRBV5-1 to TRBJ1-1; D may be TRBD1 (5 bases). Germline V gene data show CDR1 as SGHRS and CDR2 as YFSETQ. The CDR3 loop spans 14 amino acids. The V end lost 0 bases, the J end lost 5 bases, and 11 bases lay between the germline ends. CDR3 DNA sequence: TGCGCCAGCAGCTTGGAGAAGGGGATGACTGAAGCTTTCTTT. It codes for CASSLEKGMTEAFF. Using reference TRBV5-1 and TRBJ1-1 for the parts outside the CDR3, the full variable domain is KAGVTQTPRYLIKTRGQQVTLSCSPISGHRSVSWYQQTPGQGLQFLFEYFSETQRNKGNFPGRFSGRQFSNSRSEMNVSTLELGDSALYLCASSLEKGMTEAFFGQGTRLTVV.

Ten or more counts support this clonotype. The rearrangement uses TRBV11-1 and TRBJ2-5; the D gene could be TRBD1 or TRBD2 (6 bases each). CDR3 length equals 14 residues. The germline V and J ends were trimmed by 3 bases and 0 bases, with 8 bases remaining between them. CDR1 and CDR2 from the germline V gene are SGHAT and FQDESV (reference sequence). Here the CDR3 reads CASSFRGHQETQYF. The CDR3 DNA is TGTGCCAGCAGCTTCCGGGGGCACCAAGAGACCCAGTACTTC.

This clonotype is a singleton in its sample. The chain carries TRBV9 and TRBJ2-7; 7 nucleotides line up with TRBD2. Germline CDR1 reads SGDLS; CDR2 reads YYNGEE. This CDR3 is 14 amino acids long. Germline trimming cut 0 bases from V and 7 bases from J; bases unmatched to any gene: 7. CDR3 coding DNA: TGTGCCAGCAGCGTAGGAGCCCGGGAGGAAGAGCAGTACTTC. As protein: CASSVGAREEEQYF.

Judged by abundance, this clonotype is medium-sized. This chain links TRBV5-1 with TRBJ2-3, with TRBD2 identical over 9 bases. Germline V gene sequence: CDR1 SGHRS, CDR2 YFSETQ. The J segment lost 0 bases and the V segment lost 7 bases, leaving 12 bases of the junction unmatched. The CDR3 covers 17 residues. The CDR3 sequence: CASRRSGGASSTDTQYF. CDR3 coding DNA: TGCGCCAGCCGCCGTAGCGGGGGTGCCTCGAGCACAGATACGCAGTATTTT.

This clonotype was seen at least ten times. V gene TRBV24-1 combines with J gene TRBJ2-2; D ambiguous. In germline, CDR1 is KGHDR, CDR2 SFDVKD. The ends were cut back, 5 bases at V and 0 bases at J, with 6 bases in the middle. The CDR3 extends over 14 amino acids. The CDR3 bases are TGTGCCACCAGTGCCTGGTCGAACACCGGGGAGCTGTTTTTT. Translation: CATSAWSNTGELFF.

The V call is TRBV7-9, the J call TRBJ1-2; D may be TRBD1 (6 bases). CDR1 is SEHNR, CDR2 FQNEAQ, per germline (reference sequence). Trimming removed 4 bases from V and 5 bases from J, with 20 bases in between. The CDR3 contains 16 residues. DNA of the CDR3: TGTGCCAGCAGCTCTTCAATTGGACAGAAACTTTATGGCTACACCTTC. Amino acids: CASSSSIGQKLYGYTF.

The table lists this clonotype with many counts. This chain joins TRBV10-3 and TRBJ2-5; tentative D call: TRBD2 (6 bases). Germline lookup yields CDR1 ENHRY and CDR2 SYGVKD. V lost 3 bases and J lost 4, with 9 bases in between. CDR3 size: 13 residues. This CDR3 reads CAISDGGLETQYF. In DNA form, the CDR3 reads TGTGCCATCAGTGACGGGGGTTTAGAGACCCAGTACTTC.

The chain couples TRBV5-1 to TRBJ1-1; D is ambiguous. From germline, CDR1 is SGHRS and CDR2 YFSETQ. The V end lost 4 bases, the J end lost 8 bases, and 12 bases lay between the germline ends. The CDR3 runs 12 residues. The CDR3: CASSPVDEEAFF. The DNA for the CDR3 is TGCGCCAGCAGCCCGGTCGACGAGGAAGCTTTCTTT.

This clonotype was seen many times. V is TRBV5-5 and J is TRBJ2-5; tentative D call: TRBD2 (6 bases). The CDR3 contains 16 residues. From germline, CDR1 is SGHKS and CDR2 YYEKEE (reference sequence). The V end was cut by 4 bases, the J end by 5 bases, with 21 bases between. The chain's CDR3 is CASSRIFLRREETQYF. The DNA of the CDR3 is TGTGCCAGCAGCCGAATATTCCTAAGGAGGGAGGAGACCCAGTACTTC.

In this sample, this clonotype turned up many times. V gene TRBV5-1 combines with J gene TRBJ1-1; possibly TRBD1 for D (6 bases). The CDR3 has 17 residues. The V end lost 4 bases, the J end lost 3 bases, and 22 bases lay between the germline ends. Per the germline V gene, CDR1 is SGHRS and CDR2 is YFSETQ. CDR3 nucleotide sequence: TGCGCCAGCAGCCCAGCATATGGGACAAGCCCCCACACTGAAGCTTTCTTT. It specifies CASSPAYGTSPHTEAFF.

Ten or more counts support this clonotype. The V and J genes are TRBV10-3 and TRBJ2-7, with no clear D. Trimming cost V 5 bases and J 4 bases, with 6 bases left between them. This CDR3 comprises 11 residues. CDR1 is ENHRY and CDR2 is SYGVKD in the germline V gene. CDR3 region: CAISSDYEQYV. Written as DNA, the CDR3 is TGTGCCATCAGTTCTGATTACGAGCAGTACGTC.

This clonotype was seen ten or more times. The chain combines TRBV7-3 with TRBJ2-2; TRBD1 aligns across 11 bases. Germline V CDR1 and CDR2: SGHTA, FQGTGA. This CDR3 spans 14 amino acids. Trimming removed 4 bases from V and 6 bases from J; junction bases left unmatched: 1. The CDR3 DNA reads TGTGCCAGCAGCTGGGACAGGGGGGCCGGGGAGCTGTTTTTT. This encodes CASSWDRGAGELFF.

This clonotype was counted a few times. The chain employs TRBV2 and TRBJ1-2; 9 bases agree with TRBD1. The ends lost 5 bases at V and 7 bases at J; junction bases unmatched: 8. The germline V gene encodes CDR1 SNHLY and CDR2 FYNNEI. The CDR3 consists of 14 residues. The CDR3 DNA follows: TGTGCCAGCAGTTGGGACAGGGTAGACGGTGGCTACACCTTC. Translating gives CASSWDRVDGGYTF.

This clonotype was found many times. CDR3 sequence: CASSSALAGSPLHF. The CDR3 region has the DNA TGTGCCAGCAGCTCCGCGCTCGCAGGATCACCCCTCCACTTT. The rearrangement links TRBV7-6 to TRBJ1-6; D ambiguous. V was cut by 4 bases and J by 10 bases, with 14 bases left in between. Germline CDR1 and CDR2: SGHVS and FNYEAQ. The CDR3 extends over 14 amino acids.

The chain joins TRBV19 to TRBJ2-3; the D gene is possibly TRBD2 (6 bases). Germline V gives CDR1 LNHDA, CDR2 SQIVND (reference sequence). CDR3 length: 14 amino acids. The V end lost 9 bases, the J end lost 5 bases, and 18 bases lay between the germline ends. The CDR3 DNA reads TGTGCCAGCGGTAGGGGCGGAGCGGGAGATACGCAGTATTTT. Encoded protein: CASGRGGAGDTQYF.

There are many counts of this clonotype. The chain links TRBV5-1 to TRBJ2-5; D gene uncertain. Germline V lookup: CDR1 SGHRS, CDR2 YFSETQ. The CDR3 consists of 13 residues. Trimming pared 4 bases from V and 3 bases from J, leaving 10 bases between. CDR3 sequence (DNA): TGCGCCAGCAGCGCCTCCTGGGAAGAGACCCAGTACTTC. This sequence encodes CASSASWEETQYF.

There are many counts of this clonotype. J is TRBJ1-4 and V is TRBV9; unclear D gene. The V end was cut by 0 bases, the J end by 3 bases, with 6 bases between. Looked up from germline, CDR1 is SGDLS and CDR2 is YYNGEE. The CDR3 is 14 residues long. The CDR3 is CASSVEGSNEKLFF. CDR3 DNA sequence: TGTGCCAGCAGCGTAGAAGGGTCTAATGAAAAACTGTTTTTT.

This clonotype was picked up many times. The V gene is TRBV4-1, the J gene TRBJ2-6; 8 bases align to TRBD2. This CDR3 comprises 18 residues. V lost 0 bases, J lost 0 bases, and 4 bases stayed unmatched. The germline V gene has CDR1 MGHRA and CDR2 YSYEKL. DNA for the CDR3: TGCGCCAGCAGCCAAGATGGGCGGGGGGCCTCTGGGGCCAACGTCCTGACTTTC. Residues: CASSQDGRGASGANVLTF.

This clonotype appeared many times. The chain recombines TRBV20-1 with TRBJ2-2; D is uncertain. The germline CDR1 and CDR2 sequences are DFQATT and SNEGSKA (reference sequence). The CDR3 consists of 11 residues. The V end was cut by 3 bases, the J end by 4 bases, with 3 bases between. The CDR3 bases are TGCAGTGCTAGGGGCACCGGGGAGCTGTTTTTT. Its protein product is CSARGTGELFF.

The sample holds many counts of this clonotype. As DNA, the CDR3 is TGCGCCAGCAGCTTGGAGTCTCGGGGTTCAAACATTCAGTACTTC. It specifies CASSLESRGSNIQYF. This chain links TRBV5-1 with TRBJ2-4; D possibly corresponds to TRBD2 (5 bases). The CDR3 has 15 amino acids. Germline V gene data show CDR1 as SGHRS and CDR2 as YFSETQ. The V end lost 0 bases, the J end lost 6 bases, and 13 bases lay between the germline ends.